Below, 15 T cell receptor beta chains from the same sample are listed, as sequenced in a study of CD4 T cells in relation to SARS-CoV-2 and coronaviruses (dated by TCRdb to the early 2020s). No antigen has been identified for these receptors. CD4+ T cells from unexposed donors were collected before the COVID-19 pandemic (2011-2018). Following 10 days of culture, the EasySep CD4+ T cell isolation kit was used to isolate CD4+ T cells. Libraries were built with the immunoSEQ multiplex PCR assay. Drawn from immuneACCESS, this table holds only the in-frame rearrangements with V and J called that TCRdb kept. Clones are partly lost; checked studies trace under half to an unresolved V gene and leave the rest unexplained. This sample holds about 12,000 clones; 69% were observed only once. The ten largest clones represent approximately 8% of the sample. Sequencing input: CD4+ T cells from PBMCs, cultured in vitro. All receptors come from a human donor in good health.

The chain employs TRBV25-1 and TRBJ2-3; 8 nucleotides agree with TRBD2. CDR1 MGHDK and CDR2 SYGVNS come from the germline V gene. Losses at the gene ends were 6 bases for V and 4 bases for J; bases not matched to a gene: 9. CDR3 length equals 15 residues. The CDR3 bases are TGTGCCAGCAGCGGGAGCGGGAGTCGGGCAGATACGCAGTATTTT. This codes for CASSGSGSRADTQYF.

The chain has TRBV9 and TRBJ1-2; D is uncertain. This CDR3 region has 15 residues. Germline V gene lookup returns CDR1 SGDLS and CDR2 YYNGEE. Trimming took 5 bases from V and 0 from J, leaving 14 bases between them. The CDR3, as DNA: TGTGCCAGCAGTCGAACGATGACAACTAACTATGGCTACACCTTC. Residues: CASSRTMTTNYGYTF.

The chain uses TRBV6-6 and TRBJ2-7; possibly TRBD1 or TRBD2 for D (5 bases each). The CDR3 is 14 residues long. V lost 6 bases and J 3 bases, leaving 15 bases between the germline ends. In germline, CDR1 is MNHNY, CDR2 SVGAGI (reference sequence). CDR3 bases: TGTGCCAGCAGAGACTCGGGGACGAACTACGAGCAGTACTTC. It translates to CASRDSGTNYEQYF.

V and J are TRBV29-1 and TRBJ2-5; D possibly uses TRBD1 or TRBD2 (5 bases each). The germline gives CDR1 SQVTM, CDR2 ANQGSEA. The CDR3 runs 12 residues. The V end was cut by 4 bases, the J end by 3 bases, with 9 bases between. CDR3: CSVGLGEETQYF. CDR3 coding DNA: TGCAGCGTTGGGTTGGGGGAAGAGACCCAGTACTTC.

The CDR3: CAGTWSSGTDTQYF. The DNA for the CDR3 is TGTGCCGGAACCTGGTCCTCGGGCACAGATACGCAGTATTTT. This rearrangement joins TRBV30 to TRBJ2-3; unclear D gene. The V gene's germline CDR1 is GTSNPN and CDR2 SVGIG (reference sequence). Trimming removed 8 bases at V and 1 base at J, with 16 bases between. CDR3 length: 14 amino acids.

The chain couples TRBV18 to TRBJ1-1, with D hard to call. CDR1 and CDR2 (germline): KGHSH, LQKENI. The CDR3 is 14 amino acids. V lost 3 bases and J 3 bases, leaving 11 bases between the germline ends. The CDR3 here is CASSPPPGDTEAFF. In DNA form, the CDR3 reads TGTGCCAGCTCACCCCCTCCCGGGGACACTGAAGCTTTCTTT.

The V call is TRBV7-2, the J call TRBJ1-1; maybe TRBD1 (6 bases). The germline CDR1 and CDR2 sequences are SGHTA and FQGNSA. This CDR3 has 14 amino acids. The V end was cut by 4 bases, the J end by 12 bases, with 21 bases between. The CDR3 here is CASSSHQLGGRSFF. CDR3 DNA sequence: TGTGCCAGCAGCTCCCATCAACTCGGGGGGCGTTCTTTCTTT.

V is TRBV29-1 and J is TRBJ2-2; D not resolved. Germline CDR1 SQVTM, CDR2 ANQGSEA. This CDR3 has 14 residues. V was pared by 4 bases and J by 2 bases, with 11 bases between. In nucleotides, the CDR3 is TGCAGCGTTGTTAGGCAGGCAAACACCGGGGAGCTGTTTTTT. Encoded protein: CSVVRQANTGELFF.

V and J are TRBV27 and TRBJ1-1; tentatively, D is TRBD1 (6 bases). V was trimmed by 0 bases and J by 4 bases, leaving 15 bases between them. The CDR3 is 16 amino acids. Germline CDR1 reads MNHEY; CDR2 reads SMNVEV (reference sequence). This chain's CDR3 is CASSLSPQGGVTEAFF. The CDR3, as DNA: TGTGCCAGCAGTTTATCGCCCCAAGGGGGTGTCACTGAAGCTTTCTTT.

The rearrangement links TRBV6-1 to TRBJ2-2; the match to TRBD1 covers 7 bases. V was clipped by 2 bases and J by 8 bases; unmatched bases: 8. The CDR3 contains 15 residues. CDR1 and CDR2 (germline): MNHNS, SASEGT. This CDR3 is CASSEQQWGQGELFF. The CDR3 DNA reads as TGTGCCAGCAGTGAACAGCAGTGGGGACAGGGGGAGCTGTTTTTT.

The chain combines TRBV5-4 with TRBJ2-7; no clear D gene. Germline V CDR1 and CDR2: SGHNT, YYREEE (reference sequence). This CDR3 has 12 residues. The V and J ends lost 3 bases and 0 bases respectively, with 4 bases between them. CDR3 sequence reads: CASSYSSYEQYF. CDR3 in DNA: TGTGCCAGCAGCTACAGCTCCTACGAGCAGTACTTC.

V and J are TRBV11-3 and TRBJ1-2; 9 bases align to TRBD1. Trimming at V came to 8 bases and at J to 4 bases, leaving 14 bases not matched to a gene. The CDR3 is made up of 16 amino acids. Germline V gene lookup returns CDR1 SGHNT and CDR2 YENEEA. The CDR3 DNA is TGTGCCAGCGGGGGGGTCAGACAGGGGGAAAGCTATGGCTACACCTTC. The encoded protein is CASGGVRQGESYGYTF.

By sample share, this clone is medium-sized (0.01 to 0.1%). The chain is built from TRBV9 and TRBJ1-1; TRBD1 matches 8 bases. Looked up from germline, CDR1 is SGDLS and CDR2 is YYNGEE. CDR3 length: 17 residues. Unmatched junction bases numbered 15, after V lost 4 bases and J lost 4 bases. CDR3 bases: TGTGCCAGCAGCTTCGGACAGGGACATTCGGTGGGCACTGAAGCTTTCTTT. It is translated as CASSFGQGHSVGTEAFF.

This clone was recorded only once. The CDR3 DNA reads as TGTGCCAGCAGTGAACGGGCAGGCGCAGATACGCAGTATTTT. Residues: CASSERAGADTQYF. The chain employs TRBV6-1 and TRBJ2-3, with D unresolved. With 2 bases removed from V and 4 bases from J, the gap between germline ends came to 10 bases. The germline gives CDR1 MNHNS, CDR2 SASEGT. The CDR3 has 14 amino acids.

The CDR3 sequence is CASSPQGAGGYTF. For the CDR3, the DNA is TGTGCCAGTAGTCCCCAGGGGGCCGGCGGCTACACCTTC. The chain has TRBV19 and TRBJ1-2, with 8 bases identical to TRBD1. Per germline, CDR1 LNHDA and CDR2 SQIVND (reference sequence). The CDR3 is made up of 13 amino acids. J lost 8 bases, V lost 5 bases, and 7 bases had no gene match.